This T cell receptor beta chain is drawn from a study of blood T cell repertoires in COVID-19. With 10 bases clipped from V and 7 bases from J, the junction kept 13 bases outside the gene matches. The germline gives CDR1 MNHEY, CDR2 SVGAGI. This CDR3 has 13 residues. The data were produced by immunoSEQ multiplex PCR, yet TCRdb's version contains in-frame clones alone and is incomplete. The table has about 120,000 clones, approximately 79% seen once. This clone was seen a single time. This chain joins TRBV6-5 and TRBJ2-7; 7 nucleotides align to TRBD1. Sequenced: peripheral blood. The sequence came from a man in his fifties or sixties with acute or convalescent COVID-19. CDR3 protein: CATSGTASWEQYF. As DNA, the CDR3 is TGTGCCACCTCCGGGACAGCCTCTTGGGAGCAGTACTTC.